The 18 T cell receptor beta chains below all came from one sample that was sequenced in a study of T cells in Graves' hyperthyroidism and ophthalmopathy. Amplification yielded TCR beta CDR3 regions, with RNA transcripts as the source. Carried out on the TCR CDR3, a first-round RT-PCR used the HTBI primer set. TCRdb re-called the multiplex PCR reads through MiXCR, storing one row per CDR3 protein. Of about half a million distinct CDR3 sequences listed, about 16% are singletons. Sequenced material: blood. The receptors were gathered from a woman in her 30s with Graves' ophthalmopathy.

There are many counts of this clonotype. The J gene is TRBJ2-7, the V gene TRBV11-2, with 8 bases that match TRBD1. The germline V gene has CDR1 SGHAT and CDR2 FQNNGV. The V gene end was trimmed by 4 bases and the J gene end by 4 bases; junction bases not matched to a gene: 9. The CDR3 loop spans 15 amino acids. The CDR3 coding sequence is TGTGCCAGCAGCTCCCGACAGGGGATAGGGTACGAGCAGTACTTC. Amino acids: CASSSRQGIGYEQYF.

This chain uses TRBV6-6 with TRBJ1-4; no clear D. This CDR3 is 14 amino acids long. V lost 2 bases, J lost 2 bases, and 6 bases lay in between. Per the germline V gene, CDR1 is MNHNY and CDR2 is SVGAGI (reference sequence). CDR3 protein: CASSYRRTNEKLFF. CDR3 DNA sequence: TGTGCCAGCAGTTACCGGAGGACTAATGAAAAACTGTTTTTT.

The gene calls are TRBV9 and TRBJ1-1, with TRBD1 as a possible D gene (6 bases). CDR1 and CDR2 from the germline V gene are SGDLS and YYNGEE. V was cut by 4 bases and J by 0 bases, with 13 bases left in between. The CDR3 loop spans 15 amino acids. CDR3 region: CASSFYRAVNTEAFF. In DNA form, the CDR3 reads TGTGCCAGCAGCTTCTACAGGGCCGTGAACACTGAAGCTTTCTTT.

This clonotype was detected ten times or more. The CDR3 loop is CSVVQGAWQPQHF. The CDR3, as DNA: TGCAGTGTTGTACAGGGGGCTTGGCAGCCCCAGCATTTT. The chain couples TRBV20-1 to TRBJ1-5; 9 nucleotides align to TRBD1. The germline V gene has CDR1 DFQATT and CDR2 SNEGSKA (reference sequence). V lost 7 bases, J lost 7 bases, and 8 bases stayed unmatched. The CDR3 is 13 residues long.

The DNA for the CDR3 is TGTGCCAGTAGTAACCCCTCTACTGGCGGGAGCACAGATACGCAGTATTTT. Its protein product is CASSNPSTGGSTDTQYF. The V gene is TRBV19, the J gene TRBJ2-3; possible D gene TRBD2, 5 bases. The CDR3 is made up of 17 amino acids. Trimming removed 4 bases at V and 0 bases at J, with 17 bases between. Germline values: CDR1 LNHDA, CDR2 SQIVND (reference sequence).

This clonotype was found a few times. The V and J genes are TRBV7-8 and TRBJ2-2; possibly TRBD2 for D (6 bases). This CDR3 is 16 amino acids long. Per the germline V gene, CDR1 is SGHVS and CDR2 is FQNEAQ. Trimming cost V 5 bases and J 1 base, with 14 bases left between them. CDR3 DNA: TGTGCCAGCAGCCGCCACGGGAGAGAGAACACCGGGGAGCTGTTTTTT. Amino acids: CASSRHGRENTGELFF.

The J gene is TRBJ2-1, the V gene TRBV20-1; 14 nucleotides align to TRBD2. The CDR3 runs to 11 residues. Germline V gives CDR1 DFQATT, CDR2 SNEGSKA (reference sequence). V was clipped by 3 bases and J by 14 bases; unmatched bases: 0. In nucleotides, the CDR3 is TGCAGTGCTAGGACTAGCGGGAGGGAGTTCTTC. Protein sequence: CSARTSGREFF.

This clonotype was observed a few times. This chain joins TRBV19 and TRBJ2-7; D assignment may be TRBD1 or TRBD2 (5 bases each). The CDR3 runs 12 residues. CDR1 and CDR2 (germline): LNHDA, SQIVND (reference sequence). V gave up 4 bases and J gave up 9 bases, with 13 bases separating them. The CDR3 DNA reads as TGTGCCAGTAGTACGATACGGGGACGGCAGTACTTC. Encoded protein: CASSTIRGRQYF.

This clonotype was counted at least ten times. V is TRBV7-2 and J is TRBJ2-3, with 10 bases that match TRBD2. Losses at the gene ends were 6 bases for V and 2 bases for J; bases not matched to a gene: 5. Per the germline V gene, CDR1 is SGHTA and CDR2 is FQGNSA. The CDR3 sequence is 15 residues long. The CDR3 reads CASSWTSGYTDTQYF. CDR3 nucleotide sequence: TGTGCCAGCAGTTGGACTAGCGGATACACAGATACGCAGTATTTT.

This clonotype was picked up many times. V gene TRBV3-1 combines with J gene TRBJ2-7; TRBD2 matches at 10 bases. CDR3 length: 16 residues. CDR1 LGHDT and CDR2 YNNKEL come from the germline V gene (reference sequence). V lost 2 bases to trimming and J lost 4 bases; unmatched junction nucleotides: 8. As DNA, the CDR3 is TGTGCCAGCAGCCAATCTAGCGGGAGATTTGGATACGAGCAGTACTTC. This encodes CASSQSSGRFGYEQYF.

The chain joins TRBV19 to TRBJ1-3, with TRBD1 matching over 9 bases. The V segment lost 5 bases and the J segment 0 bases; nucleotides outside the gene matches: 5. The CDR3 totals 16 residues. Germline V CDR1 and CDR2: LNHDA, SQIVND (reference sequence). The CDR3 DNA is TGTGCCAGTAGTTCGACAGGGGGTATCTCTGGAAACACCATATATTTT. It codes for CASSSTGGISGNTIYF.

This clonotype was recorded many times. The chain recombines TRBV9 with TRBJ2-5; D is ambiguous. Germline loops: CDR1 SGDLS, CDR2 YYNGEE. V lost 0 bases to trimming and J lost 5 bases, with 17 bases between them. This CDR3 comprises 16 residues. In nucleotides, the CDR3 is TGTGCCAGCAGCGTAGCTCTAACGGCCCCACGGGAGACCCAGTACTTC. Translating gives CASSVALTAPRETQYF.

The chain carries TRBV10-1 and TRBJ2-7; no firm D call. CDR1 is WNHNN, CDR2 SYGVQD, per germline (reference sequence). The germline V and J ends were trimmed by 0 bases and 8 bases, with 17 bases remaining between them. The CDR3 is 15 amino acids. The CDR3 loop is CASSESTEPGPQQYF. The CDR3 DNA follows: TGCGCCAGCAGTGAGTCGACGGAGCCGGGTCCTCAGCAGTACTTC.

The chain joins TRBV29-1 to TRBJ1-5; 8 nucleotides match TRBD1. The CDR3 spans 14 residues. CDR1 is SQVTM and CDR2 is ANQGSEA in the germline V gene. After removal of 4 bases from V and 2 bases from J, the junction contained 4 bases not matched to a gene. The CDR3 region is CSVGTGSGNQPQHF. CDR3 bases: TGCAGCGTTGGGACAGGGTCAGGCAATCAGCCCCAGCATTTT.

This clonotype has at least ten counts. This chain joins TRBV7-9 and TRBJ2-3, with D perhaps matching TRBD1 (6 bases). The V and J ends lost 5 bases and 2 bases respectively, with 14 bases between them. Germline-derived CDR1 and CDR2 are SEHNR and FQNEAQ (reference sequence). This CDR3 is built from 15 residues. This CDR3 is CASSLRGFDTDTQYF. As DNA, the CDR3 is TGTGCCAGCAGCCTCAGGGGTTTCGACACAGATACGCAGTATTTT.

This clonotype showed up just a few times. A much larger clone differs from this one at a single base, so this may be a read error. This chain uses TRBV20-1 with TRBJ2-1; either TRBD1 or TRBD2 may supply D (6 bases each). Germline V lookup: CDR1 DFQATT, CDR2 SNEGSKA (reference sequence). This CDR3 is built from 14 residues. This CDR3 is CSASRGPSYNEQSF. The DNA for the CDR3 is TGCAGTGCCAGCCGGGGGCCATCCTACAATGAGCAGTCCTTC.

This clonotype was seen many times. V gene TRBV28 combines with J gene TRBJ1-5, with D possibly being TRBD1 (6 bases). Germline V gene data show CDR1 as MDHEN and CDR2 as SYDVKM. Trimming shortened V by 6 bases and J by 7 bases, and 16 bases separated the two germline ends. The CDR3 runs to 14 residues. The CDR3 reads CASSYQGFGQPQHF. The CDR3 DNA reads TGTGCCAGCAGCTATCAGGGGTTTGGGCAGCCCCAGCATTTT.

The table lists this clonotype with a few counts. V is TRBV7-6 and J is TRBJ2-1; no reliable D call. With 2 bases removed from V and 0 bases from J, the gap between germline ends came to 8 bases. The CDR3 is 15 residues long. Germline V gene lookup returns CDR1 SGHVS and CDR2 FNYEAQ. CDR3 amino acids: CASSLRLVSYNEQFF. DNA for the CDR3: TGTGCCAGCAGCTTACGGCTAGTCTCCTACAATGAGCAGTTCTTC.